This T cell receptor (beta chain) originates from a study of blood T cell repertoires in COVID-19. Study at large: Italy, Spain and the United States were the sources of the convalescent and acute COVID-19 samples. In each case, the material was cDNA or gDNA derived from T cells, B-cell-depleted T cells, or PBMCs.

Source study methods: How many nucleated cells were present was estimated from reference gene primer amplification. The method was immunoSEQ multiplex PCR; TCRdb's version includes in-frame clones alone and lacks a portion of them. V and J calls and clone size come straight from that table; D and trimming were deduced from the DNA. The table records fewer than 250,000 clones, more than 85% of them present only once. Germline V gene sequence: CDR1 SGHNT, CDR2 YENEEA. V gave up 1 base and J gave up 2 bases, with 8 bases separating them. There are 14 residues in the CDR3. V is TRBV11-3 and J is TRBJ2-5; D is perhaps TRBD2 (6 bases). Source material: peripheral blood. The sequence came from a man in his forties or fifties with acute or convalescent COVID-19. Written as DNA, the CDR3 is TGTGCCAGCAGCTTAGCGGGGACTCAAGAGACCCAGTACTTC. Translation: CASSLAGTQETQYF.